This T cell receptor beta chain comes out of a study of sequential checkpoint blockade in melanoma (dated by TCRdb to between 2018 and 2020). Background on the whole study: Patients were assigned by 1:1 randomization to either first-line nivolumab followed by ipilimumab (arm A) or ipilimumab followed by nivolumab (arm B). Maintenance nivolumab was given following each of the two trial sequences.

TCRbeta CDR3 regions were immunosequenced from genomic DNA with the immunoSEQ Assay. Prior to high-throughput sequencing, genomic DNA was amplified by bias-controlled multiplex PCR. Per the original workflow: To quantify the absolute abundance of each unique TCRbeta CDR3 region, the sequences were collapsed and filtered. Clonality was defined as 1 minus Pielou's evenness and was calculated using productive rearrangements only. Clones with significantly greater frequencies in on-treatment versus baseline samples were identified using a previously published method. The clones in this table, taken by TCRdb from immuneACCESS, are in-frame only. Not every clone is retained; where verified, under half of the shortfall comes from an unresolved V gene, and the cause of the rest is unknown. Clone size and the V and J calls come from that table; the DNA yielded D and trimming. This sample has some 9,000 clones in its table, and just under 60% of those were observed once. Of the sample, about 41% is held by the ten largest clones.

The treatment or condition label of this sample denotes: randomized to nivolumab then ipilimumab (arm A) or the reverse (arm B). None of the patients in the trial had previously been given DNA-damaging chemotherapy. Live CD3+CD8+ cells negative for CD19 and CD56 were sorted from thawed PBMCs on a FACS Aria II flow cytometer. CheckMate 064, a randomized, open-label phase II trial of sequential checkpoint blockade, was the source of the samples, all of which came from patients with melanoma. Leukapheresis was used to collect peripheral blood mononuclear cells, which were then purified with Ficoll-Paque and frozen in human serum with about 9.3% DMSO. Purity of sorted blood CD3+CD8+ cells was verified at >98% immediately after sorting, followed by DNA extraction. Comments on this clone: Its antigen has not been determined. No qualities accompany the bases; no much larger clone lies one base away.

What the study reported, not specific to this receptor: The response-prediction model combining TCR metrics and mutation burden needs validation in larger, independent patient cohorts.

There are 14 amino acids in the CDR3, from cysteine to phenylalanine inclusive. The sequence is cut down to CDR3 DNA, 42 bases in frame from base 1. Reading the germline V gene (reference sequence) gives CDR1 SEHNR and CDR2 FQNEAQ. This clonotype was obtained from a human donor with melanoma. The chain uses TRBV7-9 and TRBJ2-5; D gene: possibly TRBD1, on 6 matching bases. The J call is doubtful: the DNA matches TRBJ2-7 better. This material consisted of CD8+ T cells sorted from blood (inferred from file names), taken from a patient given nivolumab and ipilimumab in sequence. The nucleotides read TGTGCCAGCAGCTCAGCACAGGGCGCGTACGAGCAGTACTTC. This is translated as CASSSAQGAYEQYF.